This TCR beta chain was profiled in a study of neurological immune-mediated disorders (dated by TCRdb to the late 2010s). Context from the whole study: Among the approximately 35 multiple sclerosis patients, relapsing-remitting MS accounted for about 31 and secondary progressive MS accounted for 3. Peripheral blood TCR-beta repertoires from patients with HTLV-I-associated myelopathy (HAM/TSP), patients with multiple sclerosis, and healthy controls were compared in the study using UMI-based sequencing. Alongside PBMC samples, the set of some 100 TCR-beta libraries contained longitudinal samples, technical triplicates, and paired CD4+ and CD8+ T-cell subsets that had been sorted. Of the roughly 71 subjects in the cohort, some 15 were HAM/TSP patients, roughly 34 were multiple sclerosis patients, and approximately 20 were healthy controls. Study-wide findings and limitations: In a phylogenetic analysis, the repertoires of 18 out of 34 MS patients fell into a single cluster of related CDR3 sequences, pointing to a possible signature at the repertoire level. No identical CDR3 amino acid sequences were shared among expanded clones across subjects, suggesting private TCR-beta repertoires in all groups. TCR clonal expansion was highest in HAM/TSP patients and lowest in MS patients, with MS patients falling below even healthy controls. The MS cluster showed no association with clinical or MRI features, and the authors stated that larger cohorts are needed.

The CDR3 measures 15 amino acids from cysteine to phenylalanine. This entry keeps only the CDR3 DNA: 45 bases, framed from base 1. The germline V gene supplies CDR1 MGHDK and CDR2 SYGVNS. V drops 3 bases and J drops 2 bases, leaving 14 bases in between. For the unsorted PBMC libraries, 2 million PBMCs were stored in RNAlater at -80 degrees C until RNA extraction and were used to generate the libraries. The multiple sclerosis patients were enrolled in a US clinical protocol that used magnetic resonance imaging to evaluate disease progression. PBMCs were separated from peripheral blood using Ficoll-Hypaque density gradient centrifugation and then cryopreserved in liquid nitrogen. This clonotype was detected many times. The clone's antigen remains unknown. The sample holds no much larger clone one base away, and base qualities are not on file. cDNA was synthesized by template-switch 5'RACE using a primer carrying a 10-nucleotide random unique molecular identifier by which each TCR transcript was tagged. Each sequencing run produced over 190 million TCR-beta sequences covering 15-18 subjects. The RNeasy kit was used for extraction of total RNA. Using the KAPA Real-time Library Amplification kit, TCR-beta VDJ regions were amplified with primers for the TCR constant region and the 5'RACE anchor. A first PCR added sample indexes and Illumina adaptors, and a second PCR then raised library yield. After Ampure bead purification, the roughly 650 bp TCR product was size-selected on a 2% E-gel SizeSelection system. Library quality was checked on a Bioanalyzer, concentration was measured with Qubit, and libraries were quantified with the Kapa Library Quantification kit before pooling. An Illumina HiSeq 2500 sequenced the libraries paired-end 2 x 150 bp. To increase sequence diversity, roughly 24-32% phiX was spiked into each library pool. The paper's processing steps were these. Quality-filtered reads were processed with the UMI-based MiGEC pipeline, and over 75% of raw TCR sequences were removed by the MiGEC pipeline during error correction. IMGT germline references were used for aligning VDJ genes, and each clonotype was defined as a unique CDR3 amino acid sequence together with its V-J genes. Clonal expansion, Shannon diversity and CDR3 relatedness (CalcPairwiseDistances, ClusterSamples) were evaluated with VDJtools, and phylogenetic trees were built with CLCbio workbench. Expanded clones were defined as having at least 8 unique UMIs, based on coefficient-of-variation modelling across technical triplicates. Using fastp trimming at Q25 and MiXCR clonotype assembly, TCRdb reanalyzed the public sequencing data and kept in-frame beta chains. Rows merge per CDR3 protein into single entries with the most common DNA and genes. Here the V and J calls rest on TCRdb's processing, not on the authors' analysis. The sample table lists about 46,000 distinct CDR3 sequences, around 4.5% of them with a count of one. Together, the top ten hold roughly 5.6% of the sample.

Material for sequencing was PBMCs. The chain is encoded by TRBV25-1 joined to TRBJ2-7, with the D call perhaps TRBD1 or TRBD2, as 7 bases match in each case. The TCR comes from a woman aged 55-75 years with multiple sclerosis. The DNA is as follows: TGTGCCAGCAGTGAGACGACAGGGAGGGCCTACGAGCAGTACTTC. This sequence encodes CASSETTGRAYEQYF.